What follows are 20 T cell receptor beta chains derived from one specimen sequenced in a study of Graves' ophthalmopathy and Graves' hyperthyroidism. Amplifying from RNA transcripts, the study obtained TCR beta CDR3 regions. The workflow started with a first-round RT-PCR run with HTBI primers and then moved on to a second-round multiplex PCR. TCRdb itself ran the multiplex PCR reads through MiXCR, one entry per CDR3 protein. The sample has around 1.1 million distinct CDR3 sequences, 35% to 40% seen once. Sample: peripheral blood or thyroid tissue (not recorded which). The source is an adult man with Graves' hyperthyroidism.

This clonotype was recorded many times. This chain uses TRBV5-1 with TRBJ2-7, with D tentatively TRBD2 (5 bases). Trimming took 4 bases from V and 3 from J, leaving 11 bases between them. This CDR3 is 13 amino acids long. In germline, CDR1 is SGHRS, CDR2 YFSETQ. For the CDR3, the DNA is TGCGCCAGCAGCGCACTAGGGTTCTACGAGCAGTACTTC. Its protein is CASSALGFYEQYF. The complete variable domain, with remaining parts taken from reference TRBV5-1 and TRBJ2-7, reads KAGVTQTPRYLIKTRGQQVTLSCSPISGHRSVSWYQQTPGQGLQFLFEYFSETQRNKGNFPGRFSGRQFSNSRSEMNVSTLELGDSALYLCASSALGFYEQYFGPGTRLTVT.

This clonotype was observed at least ten times. The chain couples TRBV10-2 to TRBJ1-5; 7 nucleotides agree with TRBD1. Per germline, CDR1 WSHSY and CDR2 SAAADI. This CDR3 comprises 17 residues. V shed 3 bases and J 0 bases; nucleotides not matched to a gene: 8. The CDR3 DNA reads as TGCGCCAGCAGTGAACCGCTGACAGGGCGTAGCAATCAGCCCCAGCATTTT. This gives the protein CASSEPLTGRSNQPQHF.

The V gene is TRBV11-2, the J gene TRBJ2-6; a weak D match, TRBD1 (6 bases). Trimming removed 5 bases from V and 0 bases from J, with 17 bases in between. This CDR3 is built from 18 residues. CDR1 is SGHAT and CDR2 is FQNNGV in the germline V gene. CDR3: CASSTVQGIASGANVLTF. The CDR3, as DNA: TGTGCCAGCAGCACCGTCCAGGGGATAGCCTCTGGGGCCAACGTCCTGACTTTC.

The chain employs TRBV30 and TRBJ1-2, with D possibly being TRBD1 (5 bases). Germline assignment: CDR1 GTSNPN and CDR2 SVGIG (reference sequence). The CDR3 totals 15 residues. V was shortened by 4 bases and J by 2 bases, with 17 bases between the two germline ends. CDR3 nucleotide sequence: TGTGCCTGGAATGGACCAGACAGTAAAAACTATGGCTACACCTTC. Encoded protein: CAWNGPDSKNYGYTF.

This clonotype was counted a few times. The chain combines TRBV6-6 with TRBJ2-7, with D uncertain. The length of the CDR3 is 13 residues. The germline V and J ends were trimmed by 7 bases and 2 bases, with 12 bases remaining between them. CDR1 and CDR2 (germline): MNHNY, SVGAGI (reference sequence). CDR3 sequence reads: CASKQISTYEQYF. CDR3 DNA: TGTGCCAGCAAACAGATTTCCACCTACGAGCAGTACTTC.

The chain uses TRBV29-1 and TRBJ1-2; D is undetermined. CDR1 SQVTM and CDR2 ANQGSEA come from the germline V gene. The CDR3 runs 11 residues. Deletions cut 4 bases from V and 6 bases from J, with 9 bases between. The CDR3 DNA reads TGCAGCGTTGTGTCCGCGGATGGCTACACCTTC. Residues: CSVVSADGYTF.

This chain joins TRBV7-6 and TRBJ1-1; D is possibly TRBD1 (5 bases). CDR3 size: 17 residues. The germline CDR1 and CDR2 sequences are SGHVS and FNYEAQ. The V end was cut by 5 bases, the J end by 3 bases, with 22 bases between. CDR3 amino acids: CASSLDTGGRSYTEAFF. DNA of the CDR3: TGTGCCAGCAGCCTTGATACTGGGGGACGGAGTTACACTGAAGCTTTCTTT.

The rearrangement joins TRBV10-3 to TRBJ1-1; no clear D gene. V was shortened by 6 bases and J by 3 bases, with 8 bases between the two germline ends. Looked up from germline, CDR1 is ENHRY and CDR2 is SYGVKD. CDR3 length: 12 residues. The CDR3 DNA follows: TGTGCCATCAGCAATGGGTACACTGAAGCTTTCTTT. Translation: CAISNGYTEAFF.

This clonotype was recorded at least ten times. The chain links TRBV29-1 to TRBJ2-7, with D maybe TRBD1 (7 bases). CDR3 size: 15 residues. Germline values: CDR1 SQVTM, CDR2 ANQGSEA. V gave up 4 bases and J gave up 0 bases, with 16 bases separating them. The CDR3 spells CSVVGGQGDSYEQYF. For the CDR3, the DNA is TGCAGCGTTGTTGGGGGGCAGGGGGACTCCTACGAGCAGTACTTC.

This clonotype was seen a single time. The chain employs TRBV7-2 and TRBJ1-2; D is perhaps TRBD1 (6 bases). V lost 7 bases and J lost 8, with 14 bases in between. The CDR3 is made up of 12 amino acids. Germline loops: CDR1 SGHTA, CDR2 FQGNSA. This CDR3 reads CASIEGVRGYTF. In DNA form, the CDR3 reads TGTGCCAGCATCGAGGGGGTACGAGGCTACACCTTC.

A single count supports this clonotype. The chain is built from TRBV20-1 and TRBJ1-6; 9 bases line up with TRBD1. The V segment lost 2 bases and the J segment 11 bases; nucleotides outside the gene matches: 7. The length of the CDR3 is 14 residues. Germline CDR1 is DFQATT and CDR2 is SNEGSKA (reference sequence). CDR3 DNA: TGCAGTGCTAGAAAGACAGGGGGGCCGGCACCCCTCCACTTT. It codes for CSARKTGGPAPLHF.

This rearrangement joins TRBV10-3 to TRBJ2-6, with 12 bases aligning to TRBD1. From germline, CDR1 is ENHRY and CDR2 SYGVKD. The ends lost 3 bases at V and 0 bases at J; junction bases unmatched: 12. The CDR3 consists of 21 residues. CDR3: CAISEDWAGTGGFSGANVLTF. The CDR3 bases are TGTGCCATCAGTGAAGATTGGGCAGGGACAGGGGGCTTCTCTGGGGCCAACGTCCTGACTTTC.

This clonotype has just a few counts. The chain combines TRBV4-3 with TRBJ1-6; no firm D call. V was cut by 1 base and J by 7 bases, with 14 bases left in between. Per germline, CDR1 LGHNA and CDR2 YSLEER. The CDR3 is 16 residues long. The CDR3 sequence is CASSQARTDINSPLHF. CDR3 DNA: TGCGCCAGCAGCCAAGCGAGGACGGATATAAATTCACCCCTCCACTTT.

With respect to this clonotype: With a much larger clone just one base away, this may be a read error. The chain joins TRBV7-9 to TRBJ2-7; TRBD2 is a possible D gene (5 bases). The germline V gene encodes CDR1 SEHNR and CDR2 FQNEAQ (reference sequence). The CDR3 spans 13 residues. Trimming pared 5 bases from V and 3 bases from J, leaving 11 bases between. CDR3 residues: CASSGGPLYEQYF. CDR3 coding DNA: TGTGCCAGCAGCGGCGGGCCACTCTACGAGCAGTACTTC. The entire variable domain, with the rest obtained from reference TRBV7-9 and TRBJ2-7, is as follows: DTGVSQNPRHKITKRGQNVTFRCDPISEHNRLYWYRQTLGQGPEFLTYFQNEAQLEKSRLLSDRFSAERPKGSFSTLEIQRTEQGDSAMYLCASSGGPLYEQYFGPGTRLTVT.

Note on this clonotype: One end of the junction is discordant with germline, which a read error may explain. The V call is TRBV10-2, the J call TRBJ2-7; 10 positions match TRBD1. This CDR3 contains 18 residues. Per the germline V gene, CDR1 is WSHSY and CDR2 is SAAADI. The CDR3 sequence: CASSQALPRTGGSYEQYF. DNA of the CDR3: TGTGCCAGCAGCCAAGCTTTACCCCGGACAGGGGGATCCTACGAGCAGTACTTC.

The chain has TRBV5-1 and TRBJ2-7, with 9 bases lining up with TRBD1. Germline V gene data show CDR1 as SGHRS and CDR2 as YFSETQ. There are 16 residues in the CDR3. V shed 0 bases, J shed 4 bases, and the junction held 8 bases outside the gene matches. The DNA of the CDR3 is TGCGCCAGCAGCTTGGTCCCACAGGGGGCGAAGTACGAGCAGTACTTC. Amino acids: CASSLVPQGAKYEQYF.

The gene calls are TRBV5-6 and TRBJ1-2, with D possibly matching TRBD1 (6 bases). CDR3 length: 13 amino acids. Trimming removed 4 bases from V and 4 bases from J, with 11 bases in between. Germline loops: CDR1 SGHDT, CDR2 YYEEEE. The CDR3 is CASSTGQIYGYTF. The CDR3 DNA sequence: TGTGCCAGCAGCACAGGACAGATCTATGGCTACACCTTC. Filled out from reference TRBV5-6 and TRBJ1-2, the complete variable domain reads DAGVTQSPTHLIKTRGQQVTLRCSPKSGHDTVSWYQQALGQGPQFIFQYYEEEERQRGNFPDRFSGHQFPNYSSELNVNALLLGDSALYLCASSTGQIYGYTFGSGTRLTVV.

The chain joins TRBV29-1 to TRBJ2-7; 7 bases line up with TRBD1. Per the germline V gene, CDR1 is SQVTM and CDR2 is ANQGSEA. With V trimmed by 7 bases and J by 2 bases, 5 bases remained unmatched. This CDR3 comprises 12 residues. The CDR3 loop is CSAADRTYEQYF. The CDR3 nucleotides read TGCAGCGCCGCGGACAGGACCTACGAGCAGTACTTC.

This clonotype was found many times. The rearrangement joins TRBV9 to TRBJ1-4; 8 bases map to TRBD1. The length of the CDR3 is 15 residues. V was clipped by 4 bases and J by 5 bases; unmatched bases: 7. Per the germline V gene, CDR1 is SGDLS and CDR2 is YYNGEE. The CDR3 loop is CASSPGTGGNEKLFF. CDR3 nucleotide sequence: TGTGCCAGCAGCCCCGGGACAGGAGGGAATGAAAAACTGTTTTTT.

This clonotype occurred many times. The CDR3 spells CASSPLRDITSYEQYF. CDR3 coding DNA: TGTGCCAGCAGCCCCCTGCGGGACATAACCTCCTACGAGCAGTACTTC. The chain joins TRBV7-9 to TRBJ2-7, with D perhaps matching TRBD1 or TRBD2 (6 bases each). V was cut by 5 bases and J by 0 bases, with 17 bases left in between. Looked up from germline, CDR1 is SEHNR and CDR2 is FQNEAQ (reference sequence). The CDR3 is 16 residues long.